The 10 T cell receptor beta chains below come from one sample, sequenced in a study of shared clonotypes between healthy human individuals. The assay was immunoSEQ multiplex PCR, and TCRdb's table has in-frame clones only and misses some. The sample has approximately 2,200,000 clones; under 95% are singletons. Terminally differentiated effector memory CD45RA+ cells were excluded by CCR7 positive selection of CD45RO-negative cells. The source material was naive CD8+ T cells from PBMCs. All receptors derive from a man aged 18-30 years in good health. Some clones in this sample may be carry-over from other donors' samples.

The rearrangement uses TRBV7-8 and TRBJ1-2; D not resolved. Trimming shortened V by 5 bases and J by 3 bases, and 13 bases separated the two germline ends. Germline assignment: CDR1 SGHVS and CDR2 FQNEAQ. This CDR3 spans 14 amino acids. The CDR3, as DNA: TGTGCCAGCAGCCCCACCAAGAGCTACTATGGCTACACCTTC. It is translated as CASSPTKSYYGYTF.

The J gene is TRBJ2-3, the V gene TRBV5-6; D is undetermined. Deletions cut 0 bases from V and 3 bases from J, with 17 bases between. The CDR3 is 17 residues long. The germline gives CDR1 SGHDT, CDR2 YYEEEE. The CDR3 bases are TGTGCCAGCAGCTTGGCGGGCCCCTACCTCATAACAGATACGCAGTATTTT. Translating it yields CASSLAGPYLITDTQYF.

This clone was found a few times. The chain links TRBV9 to TRBJ2-2, with TRBD2 matching over 10 bases. Trimming took 0 bases from V and 3 from J; bases not matched to a gene: 8. The CDR3 has 18 amino acids. CDR1 and CDR2 (germline): SGDLS, YYNGEE. The CDR3 region has the DNA TGTGCCAGCAGCGTAGGGAGCGGGAGGGCTAGGGACACCGGGGAGCTGTTTTTT. As protein: CASSVGSGRARDTGELFF.

The chain joins TRBV4-1 to TRBJ2-7; 7 positions agree with TRBD1. The CDR3 sequence is 11 residues long. The V gene end was trimmed by 5 bases and the J gene end by 5 bases; junction bases not matched to a gene: 0. Germline CDR1 and CDR2: MGHRA and YSYEKL. The CDR3 nucleotides read TGCGCCAGCAGCGACAGGGACGAGCAGTACTTC. It specifies CASSDRDEQYF.

The chain employs TRBV5-6 and TRBJ2-1; TRBD2 might be the D (5 bases). The CDR3 extends over 15 amino acids. V dropped 2 bases and J dropped 2 bases, with 11 bases sitting between them. Germline values: CDR1 SGHDT, CDR2 YYEEEE. CDR3 nucleotide sequence: TGTGCCAGCAGCTTAGGCGGGTCTACCTACAATGAGCAGTTCTTC. The encoded protein is CASSLGGSTYNEQFF.

V gene TRBV27 combines with J gene TRBJ2-7, with TRBD1 identical over 12 bases. The ends lost 6 bases at V and 4 bases at J; junction bases unmatched: 7. The CDR3 length is 15 residues. CDR1 is MNHEY and CDR2 is SMNVEV in the germline V gene (reference sequence). CDR3 DNA sequence: TGTGCCAGCAGGCCGCTGGGACAGGGGGCGTACGAGCAGTACTTC. Its translation: CASRPLGQGAYEQYF.

This chain joins TRBV28 and TRBJ2-1, with D possibly being TRBD2 (6 bases). The CDR3 length is 17 residues. V lost 4 bases to trimming and J lost 5 bases, with 21 bases between them. Germline V CDR1 and CDR2: MDHEN, SYDVKM. The CDR3 DNA sequence: TGTGCCAGCAGTTCACCCTCCTTGGCGGGACCCCACAATGAGCAGTTCTTC. Residues: CASSSPSLAGPHNEQFF.

This chain links TRBV7-9 with TRBJ2-1, with a weak D call TRBD1 (6 bases). Germline CDR1 is SEHNR and CDR2 is FQNEAQ (reference sequence). The germline V and J ends were trimmed by 5 bases and 6 bases, with 17 bases remaining between them. The CDR3 covers 15 residues. The CDR3 sequence is CASSPRTPRGNEQFF. CDR3 sequence (DNA): TGTGCCAGCAGCCCCCGGACCCCCAGGGGCAATGAGCAGTTCTTC.

This clone was counted once. V is TRBV5-6 and J is TRBJ2-1; D unresolved. From germline, CDR1 is SGHDT and CDR2 YYEEEE. CDR3 length: 14 amino acids. The germline V and J ends were trimmed by 1 base and 3 bases, with 8 bases remaining between them. CDR3 coding DNA: TGTGCCAGCAGCTTGTACCACCTCTACAATGAGCAGTTCTTC. This gives the protein CASSLYHLYNEQFF.

This chain joins TRBV27 and TRBJ1-2; D is perhaps TRBD1 (6 bases). Germline V lookup: CDR1 MNHEY, CDR2 SMNVEV (reference sequence). The germline V and J ends were trimmed by 3 bases and 8 bases, with 13 bases remaining between them. The CDR3 has 13 amino acids. The CDR3 loop is CASSLGIGGGYTF. The CDR3 DNA reads TGTGCCAGCAGTTTGGGAATAGGGGGGGGCTACACCTTC.